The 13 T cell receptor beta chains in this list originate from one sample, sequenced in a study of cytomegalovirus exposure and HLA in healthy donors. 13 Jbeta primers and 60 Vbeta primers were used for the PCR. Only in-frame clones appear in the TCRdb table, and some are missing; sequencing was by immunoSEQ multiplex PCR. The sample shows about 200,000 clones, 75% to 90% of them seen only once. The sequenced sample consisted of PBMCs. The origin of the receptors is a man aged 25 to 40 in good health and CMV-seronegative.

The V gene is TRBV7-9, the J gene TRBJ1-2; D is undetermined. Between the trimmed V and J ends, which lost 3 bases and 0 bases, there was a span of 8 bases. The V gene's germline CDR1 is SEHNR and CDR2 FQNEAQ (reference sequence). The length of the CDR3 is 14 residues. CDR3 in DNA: TGTGCCAGCAGCTTGCCGGTAACTAACTATGGCTACACCTTC. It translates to CASSLPVTNYGYTF.

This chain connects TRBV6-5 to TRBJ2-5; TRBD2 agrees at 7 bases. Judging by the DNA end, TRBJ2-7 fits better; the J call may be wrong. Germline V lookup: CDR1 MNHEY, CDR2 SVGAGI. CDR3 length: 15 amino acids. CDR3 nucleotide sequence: TGTGCCAGCATGGAGGTATTAGTAGCGGGTTACGAGCAGTACTTC. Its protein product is CASMEVLVAGYEQYF.

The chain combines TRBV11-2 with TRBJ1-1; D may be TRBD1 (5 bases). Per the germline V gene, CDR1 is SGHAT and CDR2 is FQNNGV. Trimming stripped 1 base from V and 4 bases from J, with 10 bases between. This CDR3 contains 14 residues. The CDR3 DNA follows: TGTGCCAGCAGCTTAGCGCAGGGCGGCACTGAAGCTTTCTTT. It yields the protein CASSLAQGGTEAFF.

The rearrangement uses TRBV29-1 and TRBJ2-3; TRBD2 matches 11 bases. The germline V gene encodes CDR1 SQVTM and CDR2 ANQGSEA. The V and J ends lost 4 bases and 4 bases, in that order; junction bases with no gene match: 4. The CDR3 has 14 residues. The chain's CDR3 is CSVVAGGPSDTQYF. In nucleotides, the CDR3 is TGCAGCGTTGTAGCGGGGGGGCCTTCAGATACGCAGTATTTT.

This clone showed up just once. DNA for the CDR3: TGCGCCAGCAGCTGGACAGAAGCCAAAAACATTCAGTACTTC. It translates to CASSWTEAKNIQYF. The gene calls are TRBV5-1 and TRBJ2-4; perhaps TRBD1 as D (6 bases). Trimming cost V 3 bases and J 0 bases, with 7 bases left between them. This CDR3 comprises 14 residues. Per the germline V gene, CDR1 is SGHRS and CDR2 is YFSETQ.

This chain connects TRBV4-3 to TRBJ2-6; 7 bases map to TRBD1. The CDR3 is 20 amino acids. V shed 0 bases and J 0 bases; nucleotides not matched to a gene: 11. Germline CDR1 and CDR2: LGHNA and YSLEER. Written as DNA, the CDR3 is TGCGCCAGCAGCCAAGATCCCCCCGCACAGGGGTACTCTGGGGCCAACGTCCTGACTTTC. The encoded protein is CASSQDPPAQGYSGANVLTF.

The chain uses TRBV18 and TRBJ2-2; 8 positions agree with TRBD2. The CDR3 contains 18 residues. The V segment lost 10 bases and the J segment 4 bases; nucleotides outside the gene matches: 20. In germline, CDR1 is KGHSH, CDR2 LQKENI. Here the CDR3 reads CANPDLGLGGGGTGELFF. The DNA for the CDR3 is TGTGCCAACCCAGACCTAGGACTCGGGGGGGGAGGCACCGGGGAGCTGTTTTTT.

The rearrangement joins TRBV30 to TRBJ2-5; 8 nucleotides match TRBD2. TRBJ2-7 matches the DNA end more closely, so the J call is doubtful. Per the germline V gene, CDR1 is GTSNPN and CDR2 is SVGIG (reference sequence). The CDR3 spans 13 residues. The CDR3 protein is CAWEIAGTYEQYF. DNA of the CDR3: TGTGCCTGGGAGATAGCGGGGACCTACGAGCAGTACTTC.

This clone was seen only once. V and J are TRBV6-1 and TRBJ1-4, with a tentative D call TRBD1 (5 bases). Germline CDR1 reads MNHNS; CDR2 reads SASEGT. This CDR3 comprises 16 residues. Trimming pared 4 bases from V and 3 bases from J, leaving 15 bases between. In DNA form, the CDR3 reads TGTGCCAGCAGTGCGGTCCGGCGGGACTCTAATGAAAAACTGTTTTTT. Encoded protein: CASSAVRRDSNEKLFF.

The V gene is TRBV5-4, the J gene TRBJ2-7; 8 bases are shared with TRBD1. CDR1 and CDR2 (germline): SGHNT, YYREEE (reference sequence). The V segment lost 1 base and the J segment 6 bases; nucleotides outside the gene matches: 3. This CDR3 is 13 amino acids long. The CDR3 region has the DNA TGTGCCAGCAGCTTGCCTGGACAGGGCGAGCAGTACTTC. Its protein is CASSLPGQGEQYF.

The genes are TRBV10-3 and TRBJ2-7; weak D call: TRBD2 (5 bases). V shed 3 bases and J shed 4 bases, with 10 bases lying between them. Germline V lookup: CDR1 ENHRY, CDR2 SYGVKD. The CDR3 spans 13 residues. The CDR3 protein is CAISDQTSYEQYF. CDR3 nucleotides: TGTGCCATCAGTGATCAAACTAGTTACGAGCAGTACTTC.

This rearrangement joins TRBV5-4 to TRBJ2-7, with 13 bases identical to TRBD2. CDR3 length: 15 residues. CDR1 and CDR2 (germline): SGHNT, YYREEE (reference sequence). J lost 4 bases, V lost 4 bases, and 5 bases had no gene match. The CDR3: CASSQGTSGAYEQYF. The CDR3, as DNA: TGTGCCAGCAGCCAGGGGACTAGCGGGGCGTACGAGCAGTACTTC.

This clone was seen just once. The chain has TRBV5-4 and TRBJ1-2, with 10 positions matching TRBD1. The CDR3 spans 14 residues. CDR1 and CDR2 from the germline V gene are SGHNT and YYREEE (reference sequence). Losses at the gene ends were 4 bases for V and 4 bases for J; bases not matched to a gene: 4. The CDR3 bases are TGTGCCAGCAGCGGACAGGGGGTGAGCTATGGCTACACCTTC. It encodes CASSGQGVSYGYTF.